This is a list of T cell receptor beta chains from one sample in a study of blood T cells in healthy people across ages. In TCRdb, the 5' RACE reads were re-called with MiXCR into one record per CDR3 protein. The sample gives around 500,000 distinct CDR3 sequences, 27% of which show up once; approximately 3.7% is in the top ten. The same data also went into a second study, on T cells of mothers and their children.

The sequenced sample consisted of blood. These receptors were collected from a boy aged 2-9 years in good health. Both conserved end residues are part of each CDR3. The D gene is left open where the match is weak. Clone sizes are given selectively: once, few, many, or a class where the clone is expanded.

d_call	v_call	j_call	clone_size	cdr3_nt	cdr3_aa
TRBD1	TRBV7-9	TRBJ2-1	.	TGTGCCAGCAGCTCCGGTGACAGGGACGATGAGCAGTTCTTC	CASSSGDRDDEQFF
.	TRBV15	TRBJ2-5	few	TGTGCCACCAGCAGAGGTGGCAGACAAGAGACCCAGTACTTC	CATSRGGRQETQYF
TRBD1	TRBV12-3/TRBV12-4	TRBJ2-5	few	TGTGCCAGCAAGGGACAGGGGGCGTTGGAGCAGTACTTC	CASKGQGALEQYF
.	TRBV2	TRBJ2-5	.	TGTGCCAGCAGTGCCCTGGTGGCCCAGTACTTC	CASSALVAQYF
.	TRBV19	TRBJ2-5	few	TGTGCCAGTAGTATTGGGTCAGTCCAAGAGACCCAGTACTTC	CASSIGSVQETQYF
TRBD1	TRBV10-3	TRBJ2-3	few	TGTGCCATCAGTGGAGGTGGACAGGGGACAGATACGCAGTATTTT	CAISGGGQGTDTQYF
TRBD1	TRBV6-6	TRBJ1-1	few	TGTGCCAGCAGCCGACAGGGGGTGGGCACTGAAGCTTTCTTT	CASSRQGVGTEAFF
TRBD1	TRBV5-1	TRBJ2-7	.	TGCGCCAGCACCCGGGACAGGGGTCGCTACGAGCAGTACTTC	CASTRDRGRYEQYF
.	TRBV20-1	TRBJ2-1	.	TGCAGTGCTAGTCGAGGTGCCGTAGAGAATGAGCAGTTCTTC	CSASRGAVENEQFF
.	TRBV5-4	TRBJ2-5	.	TGTGCCTGCAATTTAAGGGGCGGGAAGGAGACCCAGTACTTC	CACNLRGGKETQYF
TRBD1	TRBV20-1	TRBJ2-7	.	TGCAGTGCTAGAGATTCCGGACAGGGGCTAGACTACGAGCAGTACTTC	CSARDSGQGLDYEQYF
.	TRBV3-1	TRBJ1-2	.	TGTGCCAGCAGCCAAGATAAGGGAGGGAGGTACACCTTC	CASSQDKGGRYTF
.	TRBV29-1	TRBJ2-2	.	TGCAGCGTTGAGATCCCAGGGAGTGTGCGGAACACCGGGGAGCTGTTTTTT	CSVEIPGSVRNTGELFF
.	TRBV4-2	TRBJ1-4	.	TGTGCCAGCAGCTCCCGGGACATAGCAACTAATGAAAAACTGTTTTTT	CASSSRDIATNEKLFF
TRBD1	TRBV6-1	TRBJ2-7	few	TGTGCCAGCAGTGAAGCCCGGGACAGGGGTCGCTACGAGCAGTACTTC	CASSEARDRGRYEQYF
TRBD2	TRBV10-3	TRBJ2-1	few	TGTGCCACCACAGGGACTAGCGGGAGGCATTCTGAGCAGTTCTTC	CATTGTSGRHSEQFF
.	TRBV20-1	TRBJ1-2	.	TGCAGTGCCAACCCTGGGGCCTATGGCTACACCTTC	CSANPGAYGYTF
.	TRBV4-1	TRBJ2-2	.	TGCGCCAGCAGCCAAGGACATCCGAACACCGGGGAGCTGTTTTTT	CASSQGHPNTGELFF
.	TRBV18	TRBJ1-1	.	TGTGCCAGCTCACGGTCTGGGGAGAACACTGAAGCTTTCTTT	CASSRSGENTEAFF
TRBD2	TRBV5-1	TRBJ2-1	few	TGCGCCAGCAGCATCGGACAAACTAGCGGGAGTCTTCGTGAGCAGTTCTTC	CASSIGQTSGSLREQFF
.	TRBV12-3/TRBV12-4	TRBJ1-4	.	TGTGCCAGCAGTTTTCACGGCGATGAAAAACTGTTTTTT	CASSFHGDEKLFF
.	TRBV12-3/TRBV12-4	TRBJ1-5	once	TGTGCCAGCAGCAGACGGCCCCGTAATCAGCCCCAGCATTTT	CASSRRPRNQPQHF
TRBD2	TRBV6-6	TRBJ2-3	.	TGTGCCAGCAGCGACTGGGGGGGAGATACGCAGTATTTT	CASSDWGGDTQYF
TRBD1	TRBV7-9	TRBJ2-1	.	TGTGCCAGCAGCCCGACAGGGCCCCCATACAATGAGCAGTTCTTC	CASSPTGPPYNEQFF
TRBD2	TRBV20-1	TRBJ2-3	.	TGCAGTGCTAGGCGGGCGGGAGGGCCCCTCACAGATACGCAGTATTTT	CSARRAGGPLTDTQYF
.	TRBV15	TRBJ2-6	few	TGTGCCACCAGCAGAGGAAGGACACCCCTTAGAGATGGGGCCAACGTCCTGACTTTC	CATSRGRTPLRDGANVLTF
.	TRBV20-1	TRBJ2-7	.	TGCAGCGGCGGGTTGAGCTCCTACGAGCAGTACTTC	CSGGLSSYEQYF
TRBD1	TRBV10-3	TRBJ2-4	few	TGTGCCATCAGCCGGACAGGGGAAAAAAACATTCAGTACTTC	CAISRTGEKNIQYF
TRBD2	TRBV10-3	TRBJ2-5	few	TGTGCCATCAAGGGCCCCGGGACTACCGCCCAGTACTTC	CAIKGPGTTAQYF
.	TRBV4-3	TRBJ2-1	.	TGCGCCAGCAGCCAAGACGGGTACGAGGGGAATGAGCAGTTCTTC	CASSQDGYEGNEQFF
.	TRBV29-1	TRBJ2-1	.	TGCAGCGTTACGGACGGATACAATGAGCAGTTCTTC	CSVTDGYNEQFF
.	TRBV6-5	TRBJ2-2	few	TGTGCCAGCAGCCGCTTGTGGGACACCGGGGAGCTGTTTTTT	CASSRLWDTGELFF
TRBD1	TRBV9	TRBJ1-2	.	TGTGCCAGCAGCGTAGAAGGACAGGTCTACACCTTC	CASSVEGQVYTF
.	TRBV20-1	TRBJ2-1	.	TGCAGTGCTAGCAAGGCTTATAGGTACAATGAGCAGTTCTTC	CSASKAYRYNEQFF
.	TRBV20-1	TRBJ2-1	.	TGCAGTGCCGCGGACGTAGCGCAGTTCTTC	CSAADVAQFF
.	TRBV19	TRBJ1-5	.	TGTGCCAGTAGTATGGAACAACAGGGACATCCCCAGCATTTT	CASSMEQQGHPQHF
.	TRBV19	TRBJ2-1	.	TGTGCCAGTAGTAGGGGAAATCCGGAACAGTTCTTC	CASSRGNPEQFF
TRBD2	TRBV3-1	TRBJ2-1	few	TGTGCCAGCAGCCAAGAAGTGACTAGCGGGGGTGAGCAGTTCTTC	CASSQEVTSGGEQFF
.	TRBV9	TRBJ2-5	.	TGTGCCAGCAGCGCCGGGATCTCGGGGGAGACCCAGTACTTC	CASSAGISGETQYF
.	TRBV23-1	TRBJ2-5	few	TGCGCCAGCAGGACAAGGGGCGAGTTCTTC	CASRTRGEFF
TRBD2	TRBV7-9	TRBJ2-1	.	TGTGCCAGCAGACCGAATAGCGGGAGAGTTGTTAATGAGCAGTTCTTC	CASRPNSGRVVNEQFF
TRBD1	TRBV2	TRBJ1-2	.	TGTGCCAGCAGCTCCATTACAGGGGGCAGAGACTATGGCTACACCTTC	CASSSITGGRDYGYTF
.	TRBV3-1	TRBJ1-5	.	TGTGCCAGCAGCCAAGACCCAGACTCCGATCAGCCCCAGCATTTT	CASSQDPDSDQPQHF
TRBD2	TRBV4-2	TRBJ2-2	few	TGTGCCAGCAGCCAAAACGGGGGGGCGAACACCGGGGAGCTGTTTTTT	CASSQNGGANTGELFF
.	TRBV2	TRBJ1-2	few	TGTGCCAGCAGCCCGAGTGGGGAAAACTATGGCTACACCTTC	CASSPSGENYGYTF
TRBD1	TRBV12-3/TRBV12-4	TRBJ1-2	.	TGTGCCAGCACCGCGACAGGGAATGGCCACACCTTC	CASTATGNGHTF
TRBD2	TRBV5-6	TRBJ2-7	many	TGTGCCAGCAGCTTTGGCATTGGGGGGGACCCCTACGAGCAGTACTTC	CASSFGIGGDPYEQYF
TRBD2	TRBV5-4	TRBJ2-3	.	TGTGCCAGCAGCAATAGCGGGGGGGTTGATACGCAGTATTTT	CASSNSGGVDTQYF
.	TRBV6-6	TRBJ1-2	.	TGTGCCAGCAGCTCCAGCTTGACGTCAGCCCTTTATGGCTACACCTTC	CASSSSLTSALYGYTF
.	TRBV21-1	TRBJ2-5	.	TGTGCCAGCAGCAAAGGGGGGATTCAAGAGACCCAGTACTTC	CASSKGGIQETQYF
TRBD2	TRBV7-2	TRBJ2-1	.	TGTGCCAGCAGCTCTATAGCGGGAATTAGAAATGAGCAGTTCTTC	CASSSIAGIRNEQFF